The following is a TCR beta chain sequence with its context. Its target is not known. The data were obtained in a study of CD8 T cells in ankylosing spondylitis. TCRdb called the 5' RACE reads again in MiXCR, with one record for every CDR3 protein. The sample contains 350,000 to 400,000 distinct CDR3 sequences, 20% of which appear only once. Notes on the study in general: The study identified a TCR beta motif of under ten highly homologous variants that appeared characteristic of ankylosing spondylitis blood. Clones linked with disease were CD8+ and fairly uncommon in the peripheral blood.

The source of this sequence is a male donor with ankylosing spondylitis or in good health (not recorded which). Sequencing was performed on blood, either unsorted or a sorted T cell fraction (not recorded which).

This CDR3 is CASSFDLLGTDTQYF. The CDR3 DNA sequence: TGTGCCAGCAGTTTCGACCTCTTAGGCACAGATACGCAGTATTTT. The chain employs TRBV27 and TRBJ2-3; the D is unclear. The CDR3 length is 15 residues. From germline, CDR1 is MNHEY and CDR2 SMNVEV (reference sequence). The V end lost 3 bases, the J end lost 1 base, and 11 bases lay between the germline ends.